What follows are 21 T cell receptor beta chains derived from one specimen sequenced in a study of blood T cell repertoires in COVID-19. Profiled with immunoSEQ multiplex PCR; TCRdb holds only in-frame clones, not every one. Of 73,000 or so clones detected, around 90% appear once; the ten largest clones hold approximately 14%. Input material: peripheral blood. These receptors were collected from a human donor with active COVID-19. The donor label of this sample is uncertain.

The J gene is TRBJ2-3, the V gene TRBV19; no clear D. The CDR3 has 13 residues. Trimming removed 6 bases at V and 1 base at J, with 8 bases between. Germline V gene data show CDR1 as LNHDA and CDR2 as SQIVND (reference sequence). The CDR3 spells CASRPRGTDTQYF. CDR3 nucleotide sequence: TGTGCCAGTAGACCCCGGGGCACAGATACGCAGTATTTT.

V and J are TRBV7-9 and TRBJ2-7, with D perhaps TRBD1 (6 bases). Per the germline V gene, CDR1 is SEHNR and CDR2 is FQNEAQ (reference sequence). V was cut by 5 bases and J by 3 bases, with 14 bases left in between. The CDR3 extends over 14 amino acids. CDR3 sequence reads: CASSPVRDNYEQYF. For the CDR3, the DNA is TGTGCCAGCAGCCCCGTGAGGGACAACTACGAGCAGTACTTC. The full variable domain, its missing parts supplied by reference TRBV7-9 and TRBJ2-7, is DTGVSQNPRHKITKRGQNVTFRCDPISEHNRLYWYRQTLGQGPEFLTYFQNEAQLEKSRLLSDRFSAERPKGSFSTLEIQRTEQGDSAMYLCASSPVRDNYEQYFGPGTRLTVT.

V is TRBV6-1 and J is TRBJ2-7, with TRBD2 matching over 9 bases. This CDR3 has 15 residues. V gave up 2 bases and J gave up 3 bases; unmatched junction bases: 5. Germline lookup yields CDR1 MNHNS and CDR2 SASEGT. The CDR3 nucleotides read TGTGCCAGCAGTGAAATGCCTAGCGGGAACTACGAGCAGTACTTC. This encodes CASSEMPSGNYEQYF.

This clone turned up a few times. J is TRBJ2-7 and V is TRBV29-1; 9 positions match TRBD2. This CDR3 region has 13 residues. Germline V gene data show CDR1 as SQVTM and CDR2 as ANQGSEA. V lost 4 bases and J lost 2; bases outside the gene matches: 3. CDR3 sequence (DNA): TGCAGCGTTGGGGGCGGGAGGGCCTACGAGCAGTACTTC. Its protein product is CSVGGGRAYEQYF.

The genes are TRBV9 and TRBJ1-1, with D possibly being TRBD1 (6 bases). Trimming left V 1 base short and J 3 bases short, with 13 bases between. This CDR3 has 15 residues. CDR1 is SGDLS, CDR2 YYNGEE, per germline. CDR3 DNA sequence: TGTGCCAGCAGCGTATCTGCAGGGGCGTACACTGAAGCTTTCTTT. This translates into CASSVSAGAYTEAFF.

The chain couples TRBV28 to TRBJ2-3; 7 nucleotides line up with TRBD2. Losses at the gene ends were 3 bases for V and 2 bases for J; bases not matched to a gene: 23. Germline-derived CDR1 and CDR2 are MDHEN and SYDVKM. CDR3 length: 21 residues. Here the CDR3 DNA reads TGTGCCAGCAGTTTCTACCCTTCGACAGAGAGCGGGGCTGGGGACACAGATACGCAGTATTTT. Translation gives CASSFYPSTESGAGDTDTQYF. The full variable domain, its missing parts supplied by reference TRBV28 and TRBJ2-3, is DVKVTQSSRYLVKRTGEKVFLECVQDMDHENMFWYRQDPGLGLRLIYFSYDVKMKEKGDIPEGYSVSREKKERFSLILESASTNQTSMYLCASSFYPSTESGAGDTDTQYFGPGTRLTVL.

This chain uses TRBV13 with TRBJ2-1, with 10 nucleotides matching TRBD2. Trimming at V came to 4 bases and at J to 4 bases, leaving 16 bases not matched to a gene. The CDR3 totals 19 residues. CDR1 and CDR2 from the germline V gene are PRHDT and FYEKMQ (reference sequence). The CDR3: CASSWLAGDRAWVYNEQFF. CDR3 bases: TGTGCCAGCAGCTGGCTAGCGGGAGATCGAGCTTGGGTGTACAATGAGCAGTTCTTC.

CDR3 protein: CASVPLGLAAYNEQFF. DNA of the CDR3: TGTGCCAGCGTACCCCTTGGACTAGCGGCCTACAATGAGCAGTTCTTC. The chain is built from TRBV28 and TRBJ2-1; 10 bases are shared with TRBD2. Trimming took 8 bases from V and 2 from J; bases not matched to a gene: 9. The CDR3 length is 16 residues. The germline V gene encodes CDR1 MDHEN and CDR2 SYDVKM.

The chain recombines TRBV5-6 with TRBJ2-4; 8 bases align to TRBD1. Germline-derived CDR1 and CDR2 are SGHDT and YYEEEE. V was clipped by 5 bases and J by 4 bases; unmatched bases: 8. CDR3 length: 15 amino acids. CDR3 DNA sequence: TGTGCCAGCAGTTCTTTGACAGGGGCTAAAAACATTCAGTACTTC. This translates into CASSSLTGAKNIQYF.

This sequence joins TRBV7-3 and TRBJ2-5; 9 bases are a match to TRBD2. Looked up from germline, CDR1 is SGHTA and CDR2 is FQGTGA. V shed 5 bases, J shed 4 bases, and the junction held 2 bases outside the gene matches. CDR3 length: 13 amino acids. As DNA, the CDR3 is TGTGCCAGCAGCCCGGGACTAGCAGAGACCCAGTACTTC. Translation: CASSPGLAETQYF.

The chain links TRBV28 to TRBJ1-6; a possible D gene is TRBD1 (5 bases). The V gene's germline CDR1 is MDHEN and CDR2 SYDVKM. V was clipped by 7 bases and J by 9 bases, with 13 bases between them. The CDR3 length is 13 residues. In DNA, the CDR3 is TGTGCCAGCAAAGAGGGAGGGGCTTCACCCCTCCACTTT. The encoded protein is CASKEGGASPLHF. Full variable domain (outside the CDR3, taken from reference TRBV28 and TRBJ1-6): DVKVTQSSRYLVKRTGEKVFLECVQDMDHENMFWYRQDPGLGLRLIYFSYDVKMKEKGDIPEGYSVSREKKERFSLILESASTNQTSMYLCASKEGGASPLHFGNGTRLTVT.

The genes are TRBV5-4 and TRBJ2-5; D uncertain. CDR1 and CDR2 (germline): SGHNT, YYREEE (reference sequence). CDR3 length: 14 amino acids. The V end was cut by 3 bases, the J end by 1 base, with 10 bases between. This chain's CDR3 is CASSSQTIQETQYF. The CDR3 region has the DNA TGTGCCAGCAGCTCCCAGACAATCCAAGAGACCCAGTACTTC. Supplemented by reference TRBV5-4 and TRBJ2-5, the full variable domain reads ETGVTQSPTHLIKTRGQQVTLRCSSQSGHNTVSWYQQALGQGPQFIFQYYREEENGRGNFPPRFSGLQFPNYSSELNVNALELDDSALYLCASSSQTIQETQYFGPGTRLLVL.

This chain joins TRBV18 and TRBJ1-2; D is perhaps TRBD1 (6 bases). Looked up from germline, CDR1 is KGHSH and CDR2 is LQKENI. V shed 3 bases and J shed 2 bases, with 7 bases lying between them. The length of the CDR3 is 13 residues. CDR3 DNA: TGTGCCAGCTCACCGGGACAAAACTATGGCTACACCTTC. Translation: CASSPGQNYGYTF.

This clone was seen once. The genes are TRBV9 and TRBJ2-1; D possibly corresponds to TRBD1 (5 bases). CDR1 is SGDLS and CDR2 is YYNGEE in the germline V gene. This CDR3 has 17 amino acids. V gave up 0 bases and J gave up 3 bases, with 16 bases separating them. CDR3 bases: TGTGCCAGCAGCGTAGAAATCTTGGGCAGGGACTACAATGAGCAGTTCTTC. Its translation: CASSVEILGRDYNEQFF.

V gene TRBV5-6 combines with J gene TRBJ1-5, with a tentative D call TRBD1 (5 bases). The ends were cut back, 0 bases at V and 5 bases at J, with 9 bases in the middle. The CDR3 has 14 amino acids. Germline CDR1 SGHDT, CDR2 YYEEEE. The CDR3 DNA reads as TGTGCCAGCAGCTTGGGTGGGGGGTATCAGCCCCAGCATTTT. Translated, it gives CASSLGGGYQPQHF.

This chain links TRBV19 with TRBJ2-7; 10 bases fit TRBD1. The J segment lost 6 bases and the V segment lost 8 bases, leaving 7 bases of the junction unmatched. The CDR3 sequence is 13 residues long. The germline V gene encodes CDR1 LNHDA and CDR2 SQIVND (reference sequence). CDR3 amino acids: CASAPGTGVEQYF. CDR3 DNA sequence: TGTGCCAGTGCCCCCGGGACAGGGGTCGAGCAGTACTTC.

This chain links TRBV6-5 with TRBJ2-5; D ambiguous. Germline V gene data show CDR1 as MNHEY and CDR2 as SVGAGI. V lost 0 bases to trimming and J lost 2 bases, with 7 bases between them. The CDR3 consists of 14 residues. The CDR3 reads CASSYSRSQETQYF. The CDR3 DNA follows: TGTGCCAGCAGTTACTCGCGGAGTCAAGAGACCCAGTACTTC.

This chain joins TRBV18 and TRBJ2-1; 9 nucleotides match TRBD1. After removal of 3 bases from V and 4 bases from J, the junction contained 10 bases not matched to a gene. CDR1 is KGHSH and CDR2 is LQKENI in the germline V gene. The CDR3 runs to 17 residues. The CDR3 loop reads CASSPSDRGTLYNEQFF. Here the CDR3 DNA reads TGTGCCAGCTCACCCTCAGACAGGGGGACCCTATACAATGAGCAGTTCTTC.

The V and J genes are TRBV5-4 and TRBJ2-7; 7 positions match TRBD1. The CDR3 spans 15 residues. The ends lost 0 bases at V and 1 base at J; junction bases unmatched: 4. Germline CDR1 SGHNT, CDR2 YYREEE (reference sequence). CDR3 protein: CASSLAGTASYEQYF. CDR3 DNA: TGTGCCAGCAGCTTGGCCGGGACAGCATCCTACGAGCAGTACTTC.

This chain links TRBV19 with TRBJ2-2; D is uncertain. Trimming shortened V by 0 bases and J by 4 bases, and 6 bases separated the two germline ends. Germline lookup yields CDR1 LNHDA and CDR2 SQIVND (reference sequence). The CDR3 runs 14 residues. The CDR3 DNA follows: TGTGCCAGTAGTATAGATGAAGCCACCGGGGAGCTGTTTTTT. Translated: CASSIDEATGELFF. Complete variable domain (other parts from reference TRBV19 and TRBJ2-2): DGGITQSPKYLFRKEGQNVTLSCEQNLNHDAMYWYRQDPGQGLRLIYYSQIVNDFQKGDIAEGYSVSREKKESFPLTVTSAQKNPTAFYLCASSIDEATGELFFGEGSRLTVL.

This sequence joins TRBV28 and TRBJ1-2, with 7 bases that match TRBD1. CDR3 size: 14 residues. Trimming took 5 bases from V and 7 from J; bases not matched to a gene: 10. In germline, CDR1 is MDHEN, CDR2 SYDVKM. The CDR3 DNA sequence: TGTGCCAGCAGTCTCGACAGGGCCCGCGGTGGCTACACCTTC. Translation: CASSLDRARGGYTF.